This TCR beta chain was observed in a study of cytomegalovirus exposure and HLA in healthy donors. This CDR3 comprises 16 residues. The germline V gene has CDR1 MNHEY and CDR2 SVGAGI. V lost 0 bases, J lost 5 bases, and 16 bases lay in between. PCR involved 60 Vbeta and 13 Jbeta primers. Sequencing was performed with immunoSEQ multiplex PCR; in TCRdb, only in-frame clones are kept and a portion is missing. In the table there are roughly 150,000 clones, roughly 79% of which are singletons. The table lists this clone with a few counts. V is TRBV6-5 and J is TRBJ2-5, with a possible D match to TRBD2 (6 bases). Sequenced material: PBMCs. This sequence was found in a man aged 35 to 55 in good health and CMV-seronegative. CDR3 residues: CASSYSGGGPGETQYF. The CDR3 bases are TGTGCCAGCAGTTACTCGGGGGGAGGCCCCGGGGAGACCCAGTACTTC.